This passage covers 20 T cell receptor beta chains from one sample sequenced in a study of Ad26.COV2.S vaccination and SARS-CoV-2 variants. The treatment was: about 20 received Ad26.COV2.S at low or high dose, single or two shots; several received placebo; per-sample allocation not given. Sampling took place 63 days after the first vaccine or placebo injection. Profiled with immunoSEQ multiplex PCR; TCRdb holds only in-frame clones, not every one. This table has roughly 350,000 clones, 75% to 90% appearing once. The source material was peripheral blood, sampled in a trial of Ad26.COV2.S vaccine versus placebo. The origin of the receptors is a person between 18 and 60 years old who received the Ad26.COV2.S COVID-19 vaccine or a placebo.

The gene calls are TRBV2 and TRBJ1-2; D unresolved. CDR3 length: 12 amino acids. Per the germline V gene, CDR1 is SNHLY and CDR2 is FYNNEI. V gave up 2 bases and J gave up 8 bases, with 9 bases separating them. CDR3 nucleotides: TGTGCCAGCAGTGAATCCCGCCGCGGCTACACCTTC. As protein: CASSESRRGYTF.

The chain recombines TRBV7-2 with TRBJ2-5; 11 bases align to TRBD1. The CDR3 consists of 16 residues. The trim removed 1 base at V and 7 bases at J, leaving 8 bases unmatched. The germline gives CDR1 SGHTA, CDR2 FQGNSA. The CDR3 here is CASSLDGTGGGSTQYF. CDR3 DNA: TGTGCCAGCAGCTTAGACGGGACAGGGGGTGGATCGACCCAGTACTTC.

This clone appeared a single time. The chain combines TRBV29-1 with TRBJ2-5; 11 bases map to TRBD2. CDR1 and CDR2 from the germline V gene are SQVTM and ANQGSEA. The CDR3 is 17 amino acids. Trimming at V came to 2 bases and at J to 1 base, leaving 9 bases not matched to a gene. The CDR3 region has the DNA TGCAGCGTTGAAAAGGTAGCGGGAGGGGGAACCCAAGAGACCCAGTACTTC. The encoded protein is CSVEKVAGGGTQETQYF.

The chain combines TRBV12-5 with TRBJ2-1; the match to TRBD1 covers 8 bases. Trimming cost V 1 base and J 4 bases; bases outside gene matches: 0. The CDR3 runs to 14 residues. Germline V gene lookup returns CDR1 LGHNT and CDR2 FRNRAP. CDR3 region: CASGLGTGYNEQFF. In DNA, the CDR3 is TGTGCTAGTGGTTTGGGGACAGGGTACAATGAGCAGTTCTTC.

The chain combines TRBV6-2 or TRBV6-3 with TRBJ1-2; D call uncertain. The CDR3 consists of 12 residues. Germline-derived CDR1 and CDR2 are MNHEY and SVGEGT. Trimming removed 3 bases at V and 2 bases at J, with 4 bases between. The CDR3 coding sequence is TGTGCCAGCAGTTATCAGAACTATGGCTACACCTTC. Protein sequence: CASSYQNYGYTF.

This chain links TRBV28 with TRBJ1-1; no clear D. This CDR3 has 13 residues. Trimming shortened V by 3 bases and J by 4 bases, and 9 bases separated the two germline ends. Germline V gene sequence: CDR1 MDHEN, CDR2 SYDVKM. The chain's CDR3 is CASSFAGGTEAFF. For the CDR3, the DNA is TGTGCCAGCAGTTTCGCGGGTGGCACTGAAGCTTTCTTT. The full variable domain, its missing parts supplied by reference TRBV28 and TRBJ1-1, is DVKVTQSSRYLVKRTGEKVFLECVQDMDHENMFWYRQDPGLGLRLIYFSYDVKMKEKGDIPEGYSVSREKKERFSLILESASTNQTSMYLCASSFAGGTEAFFGQGTRLTVV.

This sequence joins TRBV10-3 and TRBJ1-2, with D tentatively TRBD1 (6 bases). CDR3 length equals 13 residues. CDR1 is ENHRY, CDR2 SYGVKD, per germline. The V end was cut by 3 bases, the J end by 8 bases, with 13 bases between. CDR3: CAISETGNGGYTF. The DNA for the CDR3 is TGTGCCATCAGTGAAACAGGGAATGGCGGCTACACCTTC.

The V gene is TRBV7-2, the J gene TRBJ1-1; D gene unclear. V was cut by 2 bases and J by 3 bases, with 10 bases left in between. Looked up from germline, CDR1 is SGHTA and CDR2 is FQGNSA. The CDR3 is 14 residues long. CDR3 sequence (DNA): TGTGCCAGCAGCTTATCAGGTTACGACACTGAAGCTTTCTTT. Translation: CASSLSGYDTEAFF.

The chain uses TRBV28 and TRBJ2-3; TRBD2 matches at 7 bases. V lost 3 bases to trimming and J lost 5 bases; unmatched junction nucleotides: 8. Looked up from germline, CDR1 is MDHEN and CDR2 is SYDVKM. There are 15 residues in the CDR3. The CDR3, as DNA: TGTGCCAGCAGTTTTCCGGGGAGGGTGGGAGATACGCAGTATTTT. This translates into CASSFPGRVGDTQYF.

The rearrangement joins TRBV5-5 to TRBJ2-2; 8 nucleotides line up with TRBD1. CDR1 is SGHKS, CDR2 YYEKEE, per germline (reference sequence). Trimming at V came to 4 bases and at J to 2 bases, leaving 4 bases not matched to a gene. The CDR3 is made up of 15 amino acids. CDR3 sequence: CASSHGQGNTGELFF. DNA for the CDR3: TGTGCCAGCAGCCATGGACAGGGAAACACCGGGGAGCTGTTTTTT.

The chain couples TRBV3-1 (or the pseudogene TRBV3-2) to TRBJ1-5; TRBD1 matches at 11 bases. With V trimmed by 5 bases and J by 3 bases, 9 bases remained unmatched. Germline lookup yields CDR1 LGHDT and CDR2 YNNKEL (reference sequence). The CDR3 has 17 amino acids. The CDR3 protein is CASSKPGQGGPNQPQHF. CDR3 nucleotide sequence: TGTGCCAGCAGCAAACCGGGACAGGGGGGCCCCAATCAGCCCCAGCATTTT.

The J gene is TRBJ1-4, the V gene TRBV18; 7 bases are shared with TRBD1. CDR1 KGHSH and CDR2 LQKENI come from the germline V gene. With V trimmed by 3 bases and J by 5 bases, 3 bases remained unmatched. CDR3 size: 14 residues. The CDR3, as DNA: TGTGCCAGCTCACCGGGACAGCAGAATGAAAAACTGTTTTTT. This codes for CASSPGQQNEKLFF. Complete variable domain (other parts from reference TRBV18 and TRBJ1-4): NAGVMQNPRHLVRRRGQEARLRCSPMKGHSHVYWYRQLPEEGLKFMVYLQKENIIDESGMPKERFSAEFPKEGPSILRIQQVVRGDSAAYFCASSPGQQNEKLFFGSGTQLSVL.

This chain uses TRBV27 with TRBJ2-2; 8 bases fit TRBD2. The CDR3 has 16 amino acids. The V segment lost 10 bases and the J segment 2 bases; nucleotides outside the gene matches: 12. The germline CDR1 and CDR2 sequences are MNHEY and SMNVEV (reference sequence). The CDR3: CATQTMAGGNTGELFF. Here the CDR3 DNA reads TGTGCCACCCAAACGATGGCGGGAGGTAACACCGGGGAGCTGTTTTTT.

The chain uses TRBV7-2 and TRBJ2-1; no definite D call. Germline CDR1 and CDR2: SGHTA and FQGNSA. The CDR3 sequence is 11 residues long. Trimming took off 6 bases at V and 8 bases at J, with 8 bases between the two ends. For the CDR3, the DNA is TGTGCCAGCAGTTTGTGGGATGAGCAGTTCTTC. The encoded protein is CASSLWDEQFF.

This chain uses TRBV3-1 (or the pseudogene TRBV3-2) with TRBJ1-1; tentatively, D is TRBD1 (5 bases). The V gene's germline CDR1 is LGHDT and CDR2 YNNKEL (reference sequence). There are 16 residues in the CDR3. Trimming cost V 0 bases and J 5 bases, with 16 bases left between them. CDR3 residues: CASSQDNRGRVTEAFF. The DNA for the CDR3 is TGTGCCAGCAGCCAAGATAATAGGGGCAGGGTTACTGAAGCTTTCTTT.

The J gene is TRBJ1-6, the V gene TRBV3-1 (or the pseudogene TRBV3-2); D is unclear. The length of the CDR3 is 13 residues. Germline CDR1 and CDR2: LGHDT and YNNKEL (reference sequence). V lost 5 bases to trimming and J lost 7 bases, with 9 bases between them. CDR3: CASSNNWNSPLHF. The CDR3 coding sequence is TGTGCCAGCAGCAACAATTGGAATTCACCCCTCCACTTT.

The chain employs TRBV11-2 and TRBJ2-5, with D uncertain. Germline CDR1 SGHAT, CDR2 FQNNGV. The V gene lost 4 bases and the J gene lost 0 bases, with 9 bases spanning the gap. There are 14 residues in the CDR3. Here the CDR3 reads CASSWGNNQETQYF. CDR3 in DNA: TGTGCCAGCAGCTGGGGTAACAACCAAGAGACCCAGTACTTC.

The chain employs TRBV7-9 and TRBJ2-3; 14 nucleotides line up with TRBD2. The CDR3 covers 16 residues. V lost 5 bases, J lost 5 bases, and 6 bases stayed unmatched. Germline V lookup: CDR1 SEHNR, CDR2 FQNEAQ (reference sequence). CDR3: CASSETSGGARDTQYF. The CDR3 DNA follows: TGTGCCAGCAGCGAGACTAGCGGGGGGGCTAGAGATACGCAGTATTTT.

This chain uses TRBV10-1 with TRBJ2-3, with 12 nucleotides matching TRBD2. The V gene end was trimmed by 4 bases and the J gene end by 2 bases; junction bases not matched to a gene: 4. This CDR3 region has 16 residues. Per the germline V gene, CDR1 is WNHNN and CDR2 is SYGVQD (reference sequence). The CDR3 nucleotides are TGCGCCAGCAGTGTCCTAGCGGGGGGGTTCACAGATACGCAGTATTTT. Its protein product is CASSVLAGGFTDTQYF.

The chain uses TRBV7-2 and TRBJ1-2; maybe TRBD1 (6 bases). Per the germline V gene, CDR1 is SGHTA and CDR2 is FQGNSA. V lost 1 base and J lost 9, with 15 bases in between. The CDR3 spans 14 residues. This CDR3 reads CASSLVHTGISYTF. CDR3 bases: TGTGCCAGCAGCTTAGTGCACACAGGGATTAGCTACACCTTC.